This TCR beta chain derives from a study of blood T cell repertoires in COVID-19. On the study more broadly: Some COVID-19 samples were acute and others convalescent; all came from the United States, Italy and Spain. Sample material is recorded as cDNA or gDNA derived from T cells, B-cell-depleted T cells, or PBMCs.

Repertoires were generated with immunoSEQ multiplex PCR, while TCRdb's copy carries only in-frame clones and drops some. Found here are approximately 170,000 clones, under 85% of them singletons; the top ten hold 1.2%. From germline, CDR1 is LNHDA and CDR2 SQIVND (reference sequence). V was trimmed by 5 bases and J by 4 bases, leaving 15 bases between them. The CDR3 extends over 14 amino acids. This rearrangement joins TRBV19 to TRBJ2-7, with a tentative D call TRBD1 (6 bases). The sequencing input was peripheral blood. The clonotype was recovered from a man between 60 and 75 years old who had recovered from COVID-19. DNA of the CDR3: TGTGCCAGTAGTCCCGTCGGAACAGGGTACGAGCAGTACTTC. Translation gives CASSPVGTGYEQYF.